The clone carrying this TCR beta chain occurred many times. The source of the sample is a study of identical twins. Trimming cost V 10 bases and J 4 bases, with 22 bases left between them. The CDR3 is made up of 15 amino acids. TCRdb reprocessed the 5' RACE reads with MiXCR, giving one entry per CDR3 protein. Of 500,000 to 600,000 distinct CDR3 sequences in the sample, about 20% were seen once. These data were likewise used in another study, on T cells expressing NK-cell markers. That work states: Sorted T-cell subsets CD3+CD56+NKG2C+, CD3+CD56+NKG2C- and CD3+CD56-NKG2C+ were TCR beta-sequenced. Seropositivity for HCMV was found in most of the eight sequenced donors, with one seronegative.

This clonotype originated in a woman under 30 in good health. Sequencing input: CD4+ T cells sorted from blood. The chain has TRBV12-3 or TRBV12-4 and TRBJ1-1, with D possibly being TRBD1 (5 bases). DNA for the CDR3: TGTGCCACCGGCCCCGGGGTCGGGGGAGGCACTGAAGCTTTCTTT. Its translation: CATGPGVGGGTEAFF.